These 10 T cell receptor beta chains originate from one sample sequenced in a study of vaccination effects on CD4 cells after COVID-19. For these TCRs, the target antigens are not known. Clones were sequenced by immunoSEQ multiplex PCR, and TCRdb holds only the in-frame ones, with some missing. The repertoire holds 65,000 to 90,000 clones, 60% to 85% seen once, with over 9.5% in the top ten. Viral peptide pools were used in the ViraFEST assay to expand antigen-specific CD4+ T cells, and sequencing came afterward. Culture proceeded for approximately 10 days, and CD4+ T cells were then isolated. Each vaccine recipient was nucleocapsid antibody negative and had no prior SARS-CoV-2 infection. Source: CD4+ T cells from PBMCs cultured with SARS-CoV-2 spike peptides, taken before COVID-19 vaccination. Every receptor here comes from a human donor who received a COVID-19 vaccine.

The genes are TRBV6-5 and TRBJ2-1, with D possibly TRBD1 on 5 matching bases. This CDR3 region has 14 residues. The germline V gene has CDR1 MNHEY and CDR2 SVGAGI. V lost 7 bases and J 1 base, leaving 11 bases between the germline ends. Here the CDR3 DNA reads TGTGCCAGCAAAAAGGGGTATTCCTACAATGAGCAGTTCTTC. Translation gives CASKKGYSYNEQFF.

This clone has a handful of counts. The rearrangement joins TRBV3-1 (or the pseudogene TRBV3-2) to TRBJ1-2; perhaps TRBD1 as D (5 bases). The germline V gene encodes CDR1 LGHDT and CDR2 YNNKEL (reference sequence). The CDR3 runs 13 residues. V was clipped by 2 bases and J by 2 bases, with 6 bases between them. In DNA form, the CDR3 reads TGTGCCAGCAGCCAACGGGACAACTATGGCTACACCTTC. It codes for CASSQRDNYGYTF.

Written as DNA, the CDR3 is TGTGCCAGCAGTGATGAGAGCGGGGGTGATACGCAGTATTTT. Protein product: CASSDESGGDTQYF. The V call is TRBV2, the J call TRBJ2-3; 8 nucleotides match TRBD2. CDR3 size: 14 residues. Germline lookup yields CDR1 SNHLY and CDR2 FYNNEI. Trimming removed 3 bases from V and 6 bases from J; junction bases left unmatched: 5.

The chain couples TRBV19 to TRBJ1-5; 8 positions match TRBD1. The CDR3 covers 16 residues. The germline V gene encodes CDR1 LNHDA and CDR2 SQIVND (reference sequence). Unmatched junction bases numbered 13, after V lost 8 bases and J lost 4 bases. The CDR3 is CASSFFQGARNQPQHF. The CDR3 DNA is TGTGCCAGTTCATTCTTCCAGGGGGCGAGGAATCAGCCCCAGCATTTT.

The V gene is TRBV15, the J gene TRBJ2-5, with D unclear. The CDR3 is 17 amino acids. Trimming removed 5 bases at V and 4 bases at J, with 23 bases between. The germline V gene encodes CDR1 LNHNV and CDR2 YYDKDF (reference sequence). The chain's CDR3 is CATSRSPGRSVGETQYF. The CDR3 nucleotides read TGTGCCACCAGCCGGTCTCCAGGACGTTCGGTGGGAGAGACCCAGTACTTC.

This clone came up a few times. The chain combines TRBV9 with TRBJ1-5, with 9 bases identical to TRBD1. V shed 3 bases and J 5 bases; nucleotides not matched to a gene: 3. CDR3 length equals 14 residues. Germline assignment: CDR1 SGDLS and CDR2 YYNGEE. Written as DNA, the CDR3 is TGTGCCAGCAGCGAGGACAGGGGAGATCAGCCCCAGCATTTT. This gives the protein CASSEDRGDQPQHF. Complete variable domain (other parts from reference TRBV9 and TRBJ1-5): DSGVTQTPKHLITATGQRVTLRCSPRSGDLSVYWYQQSLDQGLQFLIQYYNGEERAKGNILERFSAQQFPDLHSELNLSSLELGDSALYFCASSEDRGDQPQHFGDGTRLSIL.

The chain uses TRBV7-6 and TRBJ2-1, with TRBD2 as a possible D gene (6 bases). Germline assignment: CDR1 SGHVS and CDR2 FNYEAQ. Trimming took off 1 base at V and 5 bases at J, with 18 bases between the two ends. This CDR3 has 17 amino acids. CDR3 sequence reads: CASSLEGGNRGNNEQFF. CDR3 sequence (DNA): TGTGCCAGCAGCTTAGAAGGAGGGAATCGGGGTAACAATGAGCAGTTCTTC.

The genes are TRBV7-8 and TRBJ1-4; D gene uncertain. V was trimmed by 2 bases and J by 13 bases, leaving 26 bases between them. The CDR3 is 17 amino acids. Germline values: CDR1 SGHVS, CDR2 FQNEAQ. Written as DNA, the CDR3 is TGTGCCAGCAGCTTACCCCCTTCGACGGGAACCTTCGACGGACTGTTTTTT. Translation gives CASSLPPSTGTFDGLFF. The whole variable domain, remainder taken from reference TRBV7-8 and TRBJ1-4, is GAGVSQSPRYKVAKRGQDVALRCDPISGHVSLFWYQQALGQGPEFLTYFQNEAQLDKSGLPSDRFFAERPEGSVSTLKIQRTQQEDSAVYLCASSLPPSTGTFDGLFFGSGTQLSVL.

This clone occurred a few times. The chain recombines TRBV6-5 with TRBJ1-6; D is unclear. Trimming removed 2 bases from V and 7 bases from J, with 12 bases in between. The CDR3 is made up of 15 amino acids. Germline CDR1 MNHEY, CDR2 SVGAGI. The CDR3 DNA reads TGTGCCAGCAGTTACGTGACATCTGCCAATTCACCCCTCCACTTT. It codes for CASSYVTSANSPLHF.

V is TRBV5-1 and J is TRBJ2-3; no definite D call. The germline CDR1 and CDR2 sequences are SGHRS and YFSETQ. This CDR3 has 12 amino acids. V was cut by 0 bases and J by 5 bases, with 4 bases left in between. The DNA for the CDR3 is TGCGCCAGCAGCTTGGCAGGAGATACGCAGTATTTT. Translating it yields CASSLAGDTQYF.